This T cell receptor (beta chain) was found in a study of cytomegalovirus exposure and HLA in healthy donors. The study's findings and limits: It was 150 or so TCR beta chains that were listed as cytomegalovirus-associated. In a later analysis, TCR beta V- and J-gene trimming showed a link to a missense DCLRE1C variant.

In regard to this clone: The antigen remains undetermined.

The PCR was carried out with 60 Vbeta primers and 13 Jbeta primers. TCRdb's copy holds only in-frame clones and misses some; the assay was immunoSEQ multiplex PCR. Among 99,000 or so clones listed, around 84% were seen once. This CDR3 contains 14 residues. From germline, CDR1 is SQVTM and CDR2 ANQGSEA. V trimming: 6 bases; J trimming: 2 bases; junction bases outside the gene matches: 4. Sequencing was done on a sample of PBMCs. This TCR was recovered from a man between 25 and 39 years old in good health and CMV-seronegative. This sequence joins TRBV29-1 and TRBJ2-6, with 7 positions matching TRBD1. DNA for the CDR3: TGCAGCGTCGGGGACAGTGCTGGGGCCAACGTCCTGACTTTC. As protein: CSVGDSAGANVLTF.